In its sample, the clone carrying this TCR beta chain was seen a few times. No antigen is known for it. V was trimmed by 0 bases and J by 9 bases, leaving 11 bases between them. CDR3 length: 13 amino acids. The germline V gene has CDR1 LGHDT and CDR2 YNNKEL (reference sequence). This record belongs to a study of CD8 T cells in ankylosing spondylitis. General observations from the study: There was reportedly significant enrichment of clones that were disease-linked in matched ankylosing spondylitis synovial fluid.

A quantitative 5'-RACE method, one with molecular barcodes, was used to make TCR beta libraries. TCRdb reprocessed the 5' RACE reads via MiXCR and lists one record per CDR3 protein. The profile shows fewer than 250,000 distinct CDR3 sequences, roughly a tenth of them singletons. The material sequenced was blood, either unsorted or a sorted T cell fraction (not recorded which). This receptor was taken from a male donor with ankylosing spondylitis or in good health (not recorded which). The chain joins TRBV3-1 to TRBJ1-1; D is uncertain. The CDR3 DNA is TGTGCCAGCAGCCAAGATGGGCCAACCCAAGCTTTCTTT. Its protein is CASSQDGPTQAFF.